Following are 3 T cell receptor beta chains from one sample sequenced in a study of shared clonotypes between healthy human individuals. Clones were sequenced by immunoSEQ multiplex PCR, and TCRdb holds only the in-frame ones, with some missing. This sample yields 2 million or so clones, of which 90% to 95% are seen a single time; 0.1% to 0.15% belongs to the top ten. Sequencing was done on a sample of naive CD4+ T cells sorted from blood. Indicated subset: CD45RA+ positively selected. The receptors were gathered from a young man in good health.

The chain uses TRBV5-6 and TRBJ2-2, with D hard to call. V lost 0 bases and J 1 base, leaving 7 bases between the germline ends. The length of the CDR3 is 15 residues. Looked up from germline, CDR1 is SGHDT and CDR2 is YYEEEE. The CDR3 sequence: CASSLAPGNTGELFF. The CDR3, as DNA: TGTGCCAGCAGCTTGGCCCCAGGGAACACCGGGGAGCTGTTTTTT.

CDR3 coding DNA: TGCGCCAGCAGCTTGAGTCGAGGGATTCCCGGGGAGCTGTTTTTT. Encoded protein: CASSLSRGIPGELFF. The chain links TRBV5-1 to TRBJ2-2; a possible D gene is TRBD2 (5 bases). Germline lookup yields CDR1 SGHRS and CDR2 YFSETQ. The V end lost 1 base, the J end lost 6 bases, and 13 bases lay between the germline ends. The CDR3 is made up of 15 amino acids.

Concerning this clone itself: Other DNA sequences of this sample code for an identical CDR3. The rearrangement uses TRBV9 and TRBJ2-2, with a tentative D call TRBD2 (5 bases). Trimming removed 0 bases from V and 7 bases from J, with 10 bases in between. The CDR3 covers 14 residues. Germline V CDR1 and CDR2: SGDLS, YYNGEE. The CDR3 sequence: CASSVVLAGGELFF. Written as DNA, the CDR3 is TGTGCCAGCAGCGTAGTCCTAGCCGGCGGGGAGCTGTTTTTT.